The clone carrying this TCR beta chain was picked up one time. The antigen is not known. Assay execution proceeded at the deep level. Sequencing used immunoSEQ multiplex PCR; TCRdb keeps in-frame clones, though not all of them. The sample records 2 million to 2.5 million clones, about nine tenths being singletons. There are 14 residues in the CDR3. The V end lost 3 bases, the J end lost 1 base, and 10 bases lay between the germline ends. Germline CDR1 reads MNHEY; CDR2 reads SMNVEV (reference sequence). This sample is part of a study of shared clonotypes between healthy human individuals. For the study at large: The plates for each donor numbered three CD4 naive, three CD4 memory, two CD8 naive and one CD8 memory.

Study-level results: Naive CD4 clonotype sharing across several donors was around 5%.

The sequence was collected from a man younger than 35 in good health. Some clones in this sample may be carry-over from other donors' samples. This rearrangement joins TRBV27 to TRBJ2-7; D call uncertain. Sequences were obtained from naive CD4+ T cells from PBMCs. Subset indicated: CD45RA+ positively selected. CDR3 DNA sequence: TGTGCCAGCAGTTTGAGGAGATTTTCCTACGAGCAGTACTTC. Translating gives CASSLRRFSYEQYF.